Presented here are 5 T cell receptor beta chains from one specimen sequenced in a study of shared clonotypes between healthy human individuals. The method was immunoSEQ multiplex PCR; TCRdb's version includes in-frame clones alone and lacks a portion of them. The sample carries around 530,000 clones, roughly four fifths recorded once. Specimen: PBMCs. These receptors all come from a woman aged 40-49 years in good health. Some clones in this sample may be carry-over from other donors' samples.

This clone was recorded once. The CDR3 bases are TGTGCCAGCAGTAACTTGGAGGGGACTAGCGGAAATGAGCAGTTCTTC. This translates into CASSNLEGTSGNEQFF. The chain recombines TRBV2 with TRBJ2-1; 11 bases are shared with TRBD2. J gave up 7 bases and V 5 bases, and 10 bases lay outside the gene matches. Germline CDR1 is SNHLY and CDR2 is FYNNEI. The CDR3 covers 16 residues.

This clone was observed at least ten times. The genes are TRBV12-1 and TRBJ2-7; TRBD1 was called by the table and not checked on the DNA. TRBV12-1 is tagged as a pseudogene. The CDR3 consists of 15 residues. In DNA, the CDR3 is TGTGCCAGCAGCTGGAGAGGCAGGGGTTACCACGAGCAGTACTTC. This gives the protein CASSWRGRGYHEQYF.

The CDR3 DNA reads TGTGCCAGCAGTCCCGGACTAGTTTTGGGTCACGAGCAGTACTTC. The encoded protein is CASSPGLVLGHEQYF. The V and J genes are TRBV27 and TRBJ2-7; TRBD2 aligns across 7 bases. Trimming at V came to 5 bases and at J to 5 bases, leaving 12 bases not matched to a gene. This CDR3 comprises 15 residues. The germline CDR1 and CDR2 sequences are MNHEY and SMNVEV (reference sequence).

The V call is TRBV19, the J call TRBJ2-1; D is possibly TRBD2 (5 bases). The CDR3 has 15 amino acids. Germline lookup yields CDR1 LNHDA and CDR2 SQIVND (reference sequence). V was cut by 3 bases and J by 5 bases, with 14 bases left in between. The CDR3 DNA sequence: TGTGCCAGTAGTATGTCTCGCGGGTCCCACAATGAGCAGTTCTTC. Its protein product is CASSMSRGSHNEQFF.

The chain is built from TRBV2 and TRBJ1-3; the D is unclear. Between the trimmed V and J ends, which lost 3 bases and 0 bases, there was a span of 12 bases. CDR1 is SNHLY, CDR2 FYNNEI, per germline. The CDR3 length is 16 residues. CDR3 in DNA: TGTGCCAGCAGTGATTATACCTACTACTCTGGAAACACCATATATTTT. It translates to CASSDYTYYSGNTIYF. Filled out from reference TRBV2 and TRBJ1-3, the complete variable domain reads EPEVTQTPSHQVTQMGQEVILRCVPISNHLYFYWYRQILGQKVEFLVSFYNNEISEKSEIFDDQFSVERPDGSNFTLKIRSTKLEDSAMYFCASSDYTYYSGNTIYFGEGSWLTVV.